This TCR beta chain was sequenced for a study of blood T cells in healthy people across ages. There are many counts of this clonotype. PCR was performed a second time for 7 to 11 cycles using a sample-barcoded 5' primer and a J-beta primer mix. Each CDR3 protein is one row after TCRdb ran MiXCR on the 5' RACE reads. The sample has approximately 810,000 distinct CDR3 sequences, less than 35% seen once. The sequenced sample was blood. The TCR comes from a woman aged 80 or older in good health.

The CDR3 DNA is TGCAGTGCTAGAGATCCGGGCGGGGGGCACTCCTACAATGAGCAGTTCTTC. Translation: CSARDPGGGHSYNEQFF. J is TRBJ2-1 and V is TRBV20-1; 8 bases match TRBD2. V gave up 0 bases and J gave up 0 bases; unmatched junction bases: 7. The CDR3 has 17 amino acids. From germline, CDR1 is DFQATT and CDR2 SNEGSKA (reference sequence).